This T cell receptor (beta chain) was sequenced during a study of tumor-infiltrating lymphocytes in primary liver carcinoma. For the study at large: Staging of the tumors gave T1-T3 N0M0, with widths of 4.2 to 10 cm.

The V gene's germline CDR1 is LGHNA and CDR2 YSLEER. The CDR3 has 15 residues. Synthesis of TCR beta cDNA was carried out from 450 to 650 ng total RNA with a constant-region primer. A slightly modified ARM-PCR protocol with three nested multiplex PCR rounds produced these TCR beta libraries. TRBV1-TRBV30 forward primers and a C-beta reverse primer were used in the first two PCR rounds, which each ran for around 11 cycles. TCRdb re-called the multiplex PCR reads with MiXCR, one entry per CDR3 protein. The sample has around 80,000 distinct CDR3 sequences, approximately 62% seen once. A remark on this clonotype: What it binds is unknown. One junction end disagrees with the germline gene, perhaps due to a read error.

Co-extracted RNA and DNA came from roughly 21-30 mg of unsorted bulk tissue. Patients underwent resection of primary liver carcinoma. Regarding the study as a whole: The study found a significantly higher top-250-clone fraction in tumors than in blood (p = 0.039).

Input material: tumor-adjacent normal liver tissue. The chain joins TRBV4-3 to TRBJ2-7; D is possibly TRBD1 (6 bases). This sequence was found in a middle-aged man with primary liver carcinoma and hepatitis B virus infection. CDR3 in DNA: TGCGCCAGCAGCCAAGCTTGGTCAGGGGTCTACGGGCAGTACTTC. This gives the protein CASSQAWSGVYGQYF.